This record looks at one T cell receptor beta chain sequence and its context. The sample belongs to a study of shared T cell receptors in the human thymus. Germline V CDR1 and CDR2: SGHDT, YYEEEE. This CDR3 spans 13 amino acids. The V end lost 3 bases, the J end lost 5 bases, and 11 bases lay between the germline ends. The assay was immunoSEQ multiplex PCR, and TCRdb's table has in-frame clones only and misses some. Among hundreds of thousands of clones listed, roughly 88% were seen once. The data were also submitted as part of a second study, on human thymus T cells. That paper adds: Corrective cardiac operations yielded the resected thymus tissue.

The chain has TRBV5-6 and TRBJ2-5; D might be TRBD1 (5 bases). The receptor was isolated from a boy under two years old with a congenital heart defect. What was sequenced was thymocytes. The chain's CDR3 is CASSWQGGETQYF. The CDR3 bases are TGTGCCAGCAGCTGGCAGGGTGGGGAGACCCAGTACTTC.